The 23 T cell receptor beta chains below all came from one sample that was sequenced in a study of regulatory T cells in long-lasting Graves disease. Described time point: newly diagnosed GD, antithyroid drugs for less than 3 months. RNA isolated from PBMCs was used to make the TCR library. Arm-PCR of CDR3 regions with iRepertoire HTBI primers generated TCR beta libraries. TCRdb redid the calling of the multiplex PCR reads with MiXCR, one entry per CDR3 protein. The table includes around 250,000 distinct CDR3 sequences, around 20% detected once. This material consisted of peripheral blood mononuclear cells (PBMCs), taken at new diagnosis, from a patient treated with antithyroid drugs. Every receptor here comes from a female donor with Graves disease.

This clonotype was found many times. This chain links TRBV7-9 with TRBJ2-3; unclear D gene. This CDR3 region has 15 residues. Per the germline V gene, CDR1 is SEHNR and CDR2 is FQNEAQ (reference sequence). Trimming cost V 5 bases and J 0 bases, with 12 bases left between them. The CDR3 DNA follows: TGTGCCAGCAGCCGCTTGGGATCTAGCACAGATACGCAGTATTTT. It is translated as CASSRLGSSTDTQYF.

This clonotype was counted ten times or more. The chain couples TRBV11-3 to TRBJ2-1; 9 bases map to TRBD2. The J segment lost 7 bases and the V segment lost 0 bases, leaving 4 bases of the junction unmatched. The length of the CDR3 is 15 residues. In germline, CDR1 is SGHNT, CDR2 YENEEA. Here the CDR3 reads CASSLDIAGDNEQFF. The CDR3 nucleotides read TGTGCCAGCAGCTTAGACATAGCGGGGGATAATGAGCAGTTCTTC.

This clonotype was counted many times. The V call is TRBV6-1, the J call TRBJ1-3; D gene uncertain. Between the trimmed V and J ends, which lost 7 bases and 0 bases, there was a span of 7 bases. The CDR3 spans 13 residues. The germline CDR1 and CDR2 sequences are MNHNS and SASEGT. CDR3 coding DNA: TGTGCCAGCACCTCGACCTCTGGAAACACCATATATTTT. Its protein is CASTSTSGNTIYF.

This chain joins TRBV7-9 and TRBJ1-4; D ambiguous. The germline V gene has CDR1 SEHNR and CDR2 FQNEAQ (reference sequence). The V end was cut by 8 bases, the J end by 4 bases, with 11 bases between. This CDR3 comprises 13 residues. This CDR3 is CASGDRSNEKLFF. The CDR3 region has the DNA TGTGCCAGCGGCGACCGGAGTAATGAAAAACTGTTTTTT.

Comment on this clonotype: A much larger clone lies a single base off, so this may be a read error. The chain couples TRBV5-5 to TRBJ1-5, with TRBD1 matching over 11 bases. CDR3 length: 14 amino acids. CDR1 and CDR2 (germline): SGHKS, YYEKEE (reference sequence). The J segment lost 11 bases and the V segment lost 4 bases, leaving 8 bases of the junction unmatched. CDR3 bases: TGTGCCAGCAGCGGGACAGGGGGTCGAGCAGCCCAGCATTTT. Protein: CASSGTGGRAAQHF.

This clonotype was detected many times. This chain connects TRBV19 to TRBJ2-7; D assignment may be TRBD1 or TRBD2 (5 bases each). The V end was cut by 8 bases, the J end by 2 bases, with 10 bases between. CDR3 length equals 12 residues. The germline V gene encodes CDR1 LNHDA and CDR2 SQIVND (reference sequence). CDR3 sequence: CASSGTTYEQYF. DNA of the CDR3: TGTGCCAGTTCCGGGACCACCTACGAGCAGTACTTC.

About this clonotype: A much larger clone differs from this one at a single base, so this may be a read error. The genes are TRBV18 and TRBJ2-5, with D possibly matching TRBD2 (6 bases). TRBJ2-7 matches the DNA end more closely, so the J call is doubtful. CDR1 is KGHSH and CDR2 is LQKENI in the germline V gene. The CDR3 is 17 amino acids. The chain's CDR3 is CASPPPQTRGGSYEQYF. The CDR3 region has the DNA TGTGCCAGCCCACCACCACAGACGCGGGGAGGCTCCTACGAGCAGTACTTC.

This clonotype was recorded many times. The V call is TRBV20-1, the J call TRBJ1-1, with D unclear. With 6 bases removed from V and 1 base from J, the gap between germline ends came to 6 bases. Per the germline V gene, CDR1 is DFQATT and CDR2 is SNEGSKA (reference sequence). The CDR3 is 11 amino acids. The CDR3 reads CSARQNTEAFF. For the CDR3, the DNA is TGCAGTGCCCGGCAGAACACTGAAGCTTTCTTT.

The sample holds a few counts of this clonotype. The chain combines TRBV7-7 with TRBJ2-6; TRBD1 agrees at 7 bases. After removal of 5 bases from V and 2 bases from J, the junction contained 6 bases not matched to a gene. CDR3 length equals 16 residues. The germline CDR1 and CDR2 sequences are SSHAT and FNYEAQ (reference sequence). The CDR3 nucleotides read TGTGCCAGCAGCCGCTCCACAGGGGCTGGGGCCAACGTCCTGACTTTC. Its translation: CASSRSTGAGANVLTF. The full variable domain, with the rest looked up from reference TRBV7-7 and TRBJ2-6, is GAGVSQSPRYKVTKRGQDVTLRCDPISSHATLYWYQQALGQGPEFLTYFNYEAQPDKSGLPSDRFSAERPEGSISTLTIQRTEQRDSAMYRCASSRSTGAGANVLTFGAGSRLTVL.

This clonotype was counted between two and nine times. This rearrangement joins TRBV28 to TRBJ1-6; TRBD1 matches at 7 bases. CDR3 size: 16 residues. Germline-derived CDR1 and CDR2 are MDHEN and SYDVKM. V lost 6 bases, J lost 7 bases, and 12 bases stayed unmatched. CDR3 nucleotide sequence: TGTGCCAGCAGCATAAGACAGGGTATTCCGAATTCACCCCTCCACTTT. As protein: CASSIRQGIPNSPLHF.

This chain connects TRBV7-6 to TRBJ1-2, with TRBD1 matching 7 bases. Germline CDR1 and CDR2: SGHVS and FNYEAQ. V was clipped by 5 bases and J by 0 bases; unmatched bases: 3. The CDR3 runs to 14 residues. CDR3 residues: CASSRGTANYGYTF. As DNA, the CDR3 is TGTGCCAGCAGCCGAGGGACAGCTAACTATGGCTACACCTTC.

This clonotype was observed many times. Here the CDR3 DNA reads TGCGCCAGCAGGCTGGCGGGAGGGCCGAGAGAGCAGTTCTTC. Encoded protein: CASRLAGGPREQFF. J is TRBJ2-1 and V is TRBV5-1, with TRBD2 identical over 9 bases. The CDR3 extends over 14 amino acids. The germline CDR1 and CDR2 sequences are SGHRS and YFSETQ. Trimming cost V 5 bases and J 10 bases; bases outside gene matches: 10.

This clonotype appeared once. A read error may explain this, as a much larger clone is one base away. The chain joins TRBV12-3 or TRBV12-4 to TRBJ2-5; D might be TRBD2 (6 bases). CDR3 length: 14 residues. The CDR3 sequence is CASSLGTSRGEQSF. The CDR3 bases are TGTGCCAGCAGTCTAGGAACTAGCCGTGGTGAGCAGTCCTTC.

This chain links TRBV7-2 with TRBJ1-6; D remains unclear. Germline CDR1 and CDR2: SGHTA and FQGNSA. The CDR3 sequence is 13 residues long. The V end lost 1 base, the J end lost 7 bases, and 5 bases lay between the germline ends. Here the CDR3 DNA reads TGTGCCAGCAGCTTAGGGCGGAATTCACCCCTCCACTTT. It yields the protein CASSLGRNSPLHF.

The chain combines TRBV19 with TRBJ2-5, with 7 bases that match TRBD2. Germline assignment: CDR1 LNHDA and CDR2 SQIVND (reference sequence). J was trimmed by 3 bases and V by 4 bases; bases with no gene match: 5. CDR3 length: 14 residues. CDR3 sequence: CASSKRDYEETQYF. CDR3 DNA: TGTGCCAGTAGTAAACGGGACTACGAAGAGACCCAGTACTTC.

The chain carries TRBV20-1 and TRBJ2-7, with D perhaps matching TRBD2 (5 bases). Trimming left V 8 bases short and J 3 bases short, with 11 bases between. The CDR3 spans 11 residues. CDR1 is DFQATT, CDR2 SNEGSKA, per germline (reference sequence). CDR3 nucleotide sequence: TGCAGTCCCCGGGAAAACTACGAGCAGTACTTC. Translating it yields CSPRENYEQYF.

This clonotype was counted at least ten times. The chain combines TRBV14 with TRBJ2-1; D unclear. Between the trimmed V and J ends, which lost 0 bases and 0 bases, there was a span of 9 bases. The CDR3 spans 16 residues. Germline V gives CDR1 SGHDN, CDR2 FVKESK. For the CDR3, the DNA is TGTGCCAGCAGCCAAGACCGGACGAGCTCCTACAATGAGCAGTTCTTC. Translated: CASSQDRTSSYNEQFF.

This clonotype showed up many times. This rearrangement joins TRBV29-1 to TRBJ2-3; TRBD2 agrees at 11 bases. The germline V gene encodes CDR1 SQVTM and CDR2 ANQGSEA. This CDR3 comprises 16 residues. The V segment lost 1 base and the J segment 2 bases; nucleotides outside the gene matches: 5. The CDR3 DNA follows: TGCAGCGTTGAAGGGTGGACTAGCGGGTCCACAGATACGCAGTATTTT. This translates into CSVEGWTSGSTDTQYF.

This clonotype was detected only a few times. A much larger clone lies one base from this, so it may be a read error. CDR3 coding DNA: TGCAGTGCTAACAGGGCAGCAGATACGCAGCATTTT. Its protein is CSANRAADTQHF. The chain links TRBV20-1 to TRBJ2-3; D may be TRBD1 (6 bases). The J call may be wrong; the DNA end is better matched by TRBJ1-5. This CDR3 has 12 amino acids. Looked up from germline, CDR1 is DFQATT and CDR2 is SNEGSKA (reference sequence).

With regard to this clonotype: A far larger clone is one base from this, pointing to a likely read error. The chain combines TRBV7-2 with TRBJ2-1; 7 positions agree with TRBD1. V trimming: 5 bases; J trimming: 0 bases; junction bases outside the gene matches: 16. The CDR3 extends over 19 amino acids. CDR1 is SGHTA, CDR2 FQGNSA, per germline. This CDR3 is CASSLGGLQGSSSYNEQFF. The CDR3 region has the DNA TGTGCCAGCAGCCTAGGGGGCCTACAGGGGTCTAGCTCCTACAATGAGCAGTTCTTC.

This clonotype occurred many times. CDR3 amino acids: CASSLLGTGFQPQHF. The DNA for the CDR3 is TGTGCCAGCAGCTTGTTGGGGACAGGGTTTCAGCCCCAGCATTTT. The chain is built from TRBV5-6 and TRBJ1-5; 9 bases are shared with TRBD1. V shed 1 base and J 6 bases; nucleotides not matched to a gene: 5. The CDR3 length is 15 residues. The V gene's germline CDR1 is SGHDT and CDR2 YYEEEE.

The genes are TRBV11-2 and TRBJ1-4, with 9 nucleotides matching TRBD1. The CDR3 totals 16 residues. Germline values: CDR1 SGHAT, CDR2 FQNNGV. With 2 bases clipped from V and 8 bases from J, the junction kept 9 bases outside the gene matches. Here the CDR3 reads CASSLRGTGRGEKLFF. The CDR3 coding sequence is TGTGCCAGCAGCTTAAGGGGGACAGGGAGGGGAGAAAAACTGTTTTTT.

This sequence joins TRBV4-2 and TRBJ1-4; 11 nucleotides match TRBD1. The trim removed 3 bases at V and 7 bases at J, leaving 4 bases unmatched. The CDR3 length is 15 residues. The germline V gene encodes CDR1 LGHNA and CDR2 YNFKEQ. The CDR3 DNA follows: TGTGCCAGCAGCCACCCCGGGACAGGGGGTGAAAAACTGTTTTTT. Amino acid sequence: CASSHPGTGGEKLFF.